Listed below are T cell receptor beta chains from one sample, sequenced in a study of cytomegalovirus exposure and HLA in healthy donors. The protocol was immunoSEQ multiplex PCR, while the TCRdb copy is restricted to in-frame clones and leaves out a portion. The sample has roughly 150,000 clones; approximately 94% are singletons. Sequencing was carried out using PBMCs. The receptor source for this set is a man aged 18 to 29 in good health and CMV-seropositive. CDR3s include the opening cysteine and the closing phenylalanine or tryptophan. Fields, in order: J gene, clone size, D gene, V gene, CDR3 DNA, CDR3 protein. The D gene is left open where the match is weak. The size entry is marked missing in some rows and otherwise reads once, few, many or a size class.

TRBJ1-1 . . TRBV10-3 TGTGCCATCGGGGCTCAGGTCCAAACCACGAGAGCTTTCTTT CAIGAQVQTTRAFF
TRBJ2-3 . . TRBV15 TGTGCCACCAGCTCCTCGCTTACTAGCACAGATACGCAGTATTTT CATSSSLTSTDTQYF
TRBJ2-5 . TRBD2 TRBV27 TGTGCCAGCAGTTTAATCGGGCTAGCGGGAGGGTTTAATTTTGAGACCCAGTACTTC CASSLIGLAGGFNFETQYF
TRBJ2-7 . . TRBV28 TGTGCCAGCAGTTTAAGTATGAGGTACGAGCAGTACTTC CASSLSMRYEQYF
TRBJ1-1 . . TRBV23-1 TGCGCCAGCAGTTGCCGTGGACAGATGAACACTGAAGCTTTCTTT CASSCRGQMNTEAFF
TRBJ2-1 . TRBD2 TRBV6-1 TGTGCCAGCAGTGCAGCCGGGACTAGCGGGACCAATGAGCAGTTCTTC CASSAAGTSGTNEQFF
TRBJ2-3 . TRBD2 TRBV5-1 TGCGCCAGCAGCCCGGGGACTAACTGGGGCACAGATACGCAGTATTTT CASSPGTNWGTDTQYF
TRBJ2-5 . . TRBV27 TGTGCCAGCAGTTCCATCAGGACTACACAAGAGACCCAGTACTTC CASSSIRTTQETQYF
TRBJ1-1 . . TRBV19 TGTGCCAGTAGTATCGGGGGAAACACTGAAGCTTTCTTT CASSIGGNTEAFF
TRBJ2-2 . TRBD1 TRBV2 TGTGCCAGCAGGGACCAGGGGGCGCAGGACACCGGGGAGCTGTTTTTT CASRDQGAQDTGELFF
TRBJ2-7 . . TRBV27 TGTGCCAGCAGTTTACGACTAGGACCTGCCTACGAGCAGTACTTC CASSLRLGPAYEQYF
TRBJ2-7 . . TRBV28 TGTGCCAGCAGTTCGCCGAAGGTTTACTCCTACGAGCGGTACTTC CASSSPKVYSYERYF
TRBJ2-7 . . TRBV7-9 TGTGCCAGCAGCCCTCGGACAGCTCCTACCTACGAGCAGTACTTC CASSPRTAPTYEQYF
TRBJ2-3 . . TRBV27 TGTGCCAGCAGTCCCCCGCTAGGTGTGGGGACTAGCACAGATACGCAGTATTTT CASSPPLGVGTSTDTQYF
TRBJ2-1 . . TRBV5-1 TGCGCCAGCAGCCCCGGACAGTTTAGCTCCTACAATGAGCAGTTCTTC CASSPGQFSSYNEQFF
TRBJ1-1 . . TRBV6-5 TGTGCCAGCAGTTACTCAACGGGGAACACTGAAGCTTTCTTT CASSYSTGNTEAFF
TRBJ1-1 . . TRBV5-6 TGTGCCAGCAGCTTGGCCCCAGACTACACTGAAGCTTTCTTT CASSLAPDYTEAFF
TRBJ2-4 once TRBD2 TRBV29-1 TGCAGCGTTGAAGATACTAGCGGGAGTGGGGACATTCAGTACTTC CSVEDTSGSGDIQYF
TRBJ1-1 . TRBD1 TRBV5-1 TGCGCCAGCAGCACCTTTACAGGGGGCTTCACTGAAGCTTTCTTT CASSTFTGGFTEAFF
TRBJ1-2 . TRBD1 TRBV18 TGTGCCAGCTCACCGAGGGACAGAGCTAACTATGGCTACACCTTC CASSPRDRANYGYTF
TRBJ1-1 . . TRBV18 TGTGCCAGCTCACCTTGGGCAGCCACGATGAACACTGAAGCTTTCTTT CASSPWAATMNTEAFF
TRBJ2-7 once . TRBV28 TGTGCCAGCAGCTCGGTGGGGCCGGACGAGCAGTACTTC CASSSVGPDEQYF
TRBJ1-3 . . TRBV5-4 TGTGCCAGCAGCTCCCATACTGACTCTGGAAACACCATATATTTT CASSSHTDSGNTIYF
TRBJ2-1 . TRBD2 TRBV5-1 TGCGCCAGCAGCTTGGGACCCAGCGGGAGTCTCGGGGTCAATGAGCAGTTCTTC CASSLGPSGSLGVNEQFF
TRBJ1-1 . . TRBV30 TGTGCCGGGGCGGGACCCGCCCTGAACACTGAAGCTTTCTTT CAGAGPALNTEAFF
TRBJ2-1 . TRBD2 TRBV6-6 TGTGCCAGCAGAATAGCGGGAGGGCCATACAATGAGCAGTTCTTC CASRIAGGPYNEQFF
TRBJ2-1 . TRBD1 TRBV7-9 TGTGCCAGCAGCTTAGATGGGACAGGGCCGGGGGAGCAGTTCTTC CASSLDGTGPGEQFF
TRBJ1-1 . TRBD1 TRBV5-4 TGTGCCAGCAGCCACCCCGCTATACAGGGGACTGAAGCTTTCTTT CASSHPAIQGTEAFF
TRBJ1-1 . . TRBV7-9 TGTGCCAGCAGCCCTCCGACAGGACTTAACACTGAAGCTTTCTTT CASSPPTGLNTEAFF
TRBJ2-5 . . TRBV27 TGTGCCAGCAGTTTATTGCCGGGAGAGGGTCCCGGGGCCCAGTACTTC CASSLLPGEGPGAQYF
TRBJ2-7 . TRBD2 TRBV4-2 TGTGCCAGCAGCCAAGACGGACTAGCGGGAAATAGTGCGTGGCAGTACTTC CASSQDGLAGNSAWQYF
TRBJ2-1 . . TRBV6-1 TGTGCCAGCAGTGCCCCAGCCTACAATGAGCAGTTCTTC CASSAPAYNEQFF
TRBJ2-3 . . TRBV10-3 TGTGCCATCAGTGAGATTGGGGGAGGCGGGGCAGGTACGCAGTATTTT CAISEIGGGGAGTQYF
TRBJ1-2 . . TRBV19 TGTGCCAGTAGTATACGGGATAACTATGGCTACACCTTC CASSIRDNYGYTF
TRBJ2-5 . TRBD2 TRBV27 TGTGCCAGCAGTCAGTGGACTAGCGGCCAAGAGACCCAGTACTTC CASSQWTSGQETQYF
TRBJ2-2 . TRBD2 TRBV6-4 TGTGCCACCTCACCGGGAGGGCCGGACACCGGGGAGCTGTTTTTT CATSPGGPDTGELFF
TRBJ1-3 . TRBD1 TRBV6-5 TGTGCCAGCAGGAAAGACAGGGGCTCTGGAAACACCATATATTTT CASRKDRGSGNTIYF
TRBJ2-1 once TRBD2 TRBV6-1 TGTGCCAGCAGTGAAGAGGGACTAGCGGGAACCTACAATGAGCAGTTCTTC CASSEEGLAGTYNEQFF
TRBJ2-7 . TRBD1 TRBV13 TGTGCCAGCAGCGGGGGGACAGGGGGCGCCCCCTACGAGCAGTACTTC CASSGGTGGAPYEQYF